Described below is a single TCR beta chain sequence and its context. Its target is not known. A much larger clone sits a single nucleotide away, making a read error possible. The sample is drawn from a study of molecular identifiers for immune sequencing clone quantification. Looking at the study overall: Replicate RNA came from about 20,000 or 100,000 naive CD8 cells and was split five ways, and four parts were sequenced. Study results and limitations: Identical barcode-sharing TCR molecules could lead to underestimated sizes for highly expanded clones. In CMV-specific effectors, clones above 20 copies held over 99% of molecules; naive, under 1%.

Naive CD8 T cells were sorted, and the gate applied was CD8+CD4-CCR7+CD45RA+. TCRdb re-derived calls from the PCR reads in MiXCR, one entry per CDR3 protein. The table includes about 330,000 distinct CDR3 sequences, 24% detected once. Germline V gives CDR1 SEHNR, CDR2 FQNEAQ (reference sequence). The CDR3 covers 13 residues. The specimen sequenced was naive CD8+ T cells from blood, with Jurkat cell RNA spiked in. Subset denoted: FACS-sorted CD8+CD4-CCR7+CD45RA+ naive T cells. This rearrangement joins TRBV7-9 to TRBJ2-2; D possibly corresponds to TRBD2 (5 bases). The receptor comes from a human donor in good health. Some libraries in this study had Jurkat cell RNA spiked in. In DNA, the CDR3 is TGTGCCAGCAGCTTGGACTTTGCCGGGGAGCTGTGTTTT. It codes for CASSLDFAGELCF.